This TCR beta chain was captured by sequencing in a study of blood T cell repertoires in COVID-19. Study at large: Nucleic acid was either cDNA or gDNA, and it came from T cells, B-cell-depleted T cells, or PBMCs.

Per the study methods: Estimation of nucleated cell counts was performed using reference gene primer amplification. The table came from immunoSEQ multiplex PCR; TCRdb's copy has only in-frame clones and leaves some out. The V and J calls and clone size come from that table; D and trimming were worked out from the DNA. The profile shows roughly 150,000 clones, around nine tenths of them singletons. J gave up 5 bases and V 8 bases, and 10 bases lay outside the gene matches. The CDR3 covers 14 residues. The germline V gene encodes CDR1 SQVTM and CDR2 ANQGSEA. Sequenced: peripheral blood. This clonotype was obtained from a man between 60 and 75 years old with active or convalescent COVID-19. The chain uses TRBV29-1 and TRBJ2-1; 9 nucleotides line up with TRBD2. DNA of the CDR3: TGCAGCCACCAGAGGAGCGGGAGGAACAATGAGCAGTTCTTC. This gives the protein CSHQRSGRNNEQFF.